The sequence of this T cell receptor (beta chain) was determined in a study of blood T cells in healthy people across ages. This CDR3 has 15 residues. Germline V gene sequence: CDR1 MGHRA, CDR2 YSYEKL. With 3 bases removed from V and 7 bases from J, the gap between germline ends came to 18 bases. A second PCR, run for roughly 7 to 11 cycles, used a sample-barcoded 5' primer plus a J-beta primer mix. TCRdb processed the 5' RACE reads anew with MiXCR; each CDR3 protein has one entry. This repertoire shows 1.5 million to 2 million distinct CDR3 sequences, about 35% found once; its top ten account for about 11%.

The chain uses TRBV4-1 and TRBJ1-1; a weak D match, TRBD1 (6 bases). This receptor was taken from a woman aged 25 to 39 in good health. The sequencing input was blood. The CDR3 DNA reads as TGCGCCAGCAGCCACGGGACACCGGTTTGGAGTGAAGCTTTCTTT. It is translated as CASSHGTPVWSEAFF.